A selection of T cell receptor beta chains follows, all from one sample in a study of CD8 T cells in ankylosing spondylitis. A single record per CDR3 protein comes from TCRdb applying MiXCR to the 5' RACE reads. The sample yields under 150,000 distinct CDR3 sequences, roughly 9% seen once. The source material was blood, either unsorted or a sorted T cell fraction (not recorded which). The receptors were sampled from a male donor with ankylosing spondylitis or in good health (not recorded which). The CDR3 runs from the conserved cysteine through the conserved F or W. Fields, in order: D gene, V gene, clone size, CDR3 length, J gene, CDR3 protein, CDR3 DNA. D genes are given only for firm matches. A clone size is listed for some rows: how often the clone was seen (once, few, many), or a class if it is expanded.

d_call: TRBD1
v_call: TRBV29-1
clone_size: -
cdr3_length: 13
j_call: TRBJ1-1
cdr3_aa: CSEYRGPKAEAFF
cdr3_nt: TGCAGCGAATACAGGGGGCCAAAGGCTGAAGCTTTCTTT

d_call: -
v_call: TRBV7-2
clone_size: many
cdr3_length: 15
j_call: TRBJ2-1
cdr3_aa: CASSLVAQDHNEQFF
cdr3_nt: TGTGCCAGCAGCTTAGTAGCGCAAGACCACAATGAGCAGTTCTTC

d_call: -
v_call: TRBV15
clone_size: -
cdr3_length: 14
j_call: TRBJ2-1
cdr3_aa: CATSRLSLGAEQFF
cdr3_nt: TGTGCCACCAGCAGACTTTCTTTGGGAGCTGAGCAGTTCTTC

d_call: TRBD2
v_call: TRBV7-2
clone_size: -
cdr3_length: 14
j_call: TRBJ2-7
cdr3_aa: CASSTRTSSYEQYF
cdr3_nt: TGTGCCAGCAGCACCAGGACTAGCAGCTACGAGCAGTACTTC

d_call: -
v_call: TRBV7-2
clone_size: -
cdr3_length: 16
j_call: TRBJ1-1
cdr3_aa: CASSSIGTFRGTEAFF
cdr3_nt: TGTGCCAGCAGCTCCATCGGGACTTTTCGAGGGACTGAAGCTTTCTTT

d_call: -
v_call: TRBV5-5
clone_size: many
cdr3_length: 15
j_call: TRBJ2-2
cdr3_aa: CASSLGTANTGELFF
cdr3_nt: TGTGCCAGCAGCTTGGGGACGGCGAACACCGGGGAGCTGTTTTTT

d_call: TRBD1
v_call: TRBV6-1
clone_size: many
cdr3_length: 17
j_call: TRBJ2-3
cdr3_aa: CASSRRQGGGSTDTQYF
cdr3_nt: TGTGCCAGCAGCCGCAGACAGGGGGGCGGGAGCACAGATACGCAGTATTTT

d_call: -
v_call: TRBV24-1
clone_size: many
cdr3_length: 11
j_call: TRBJ2-7
cdr3_aa: CATSDDYEQYF
cdr3_nt: TGTGCCACCAGTGATGACTACGAGCAGTACTTC

d_call: -
v_call: TRBV6-5
clone_size: many
cdr3_length: 13
j_call: TRBJ1-6
cdr3_aa: CASSYAVNSPLHF
cdr3_nt: TGTGCCAGCAGTTACGCAGTGAATTCACCCCTCCACTTT

d_call: TRBD2
v_call: TRBV5-1
clone_size: many
cdr3_length: 13
j_call: TRBJ2-2
cdr3_aa: CASSGGLAGELFF
cdr3_nt: TGCGCCAGCAGCGGCGGACTAGCCGGGGAGCTGTTTTTT

d_call: -
v_call: TRBV6-5
clone_size: many
cdr3_length: 14
j_call: TRBJ2-7
cdr3_aa: CASSYNQGQYEQYF
cdr3_nt: TGTGCCAGCAGTTATAATCAGGGCCAGTACGAGCAGTACTTC

d_call: TRBD1
v_call: TRBV5-1
clone_size: -
cdr3_length: 14
j_call: TRBJ2-1
cdr3_aa: CASRGQGDYDEQFF
cdr3_nt: TGCGCCAGCAGGGGACAGGGGGACTACGATGAGCAGTTCTTC

d_call: TRBD2
v_call: TRBV24-1
clone_size: few
cdr3_length: 17
j_call: TRBJ2-1
cdr3_aa: CATSDATSGSSYNEQFF
cdr3_nt: TGTGCCACCAGTGATGCGACTAGCGGGAGCTCCTACAATGAGCAGTTCTTC

d_call: TRBD1
v_call: TRBV6-1
clone_size: -
cdr3_length: 14
j_call: TRBJ1-2
cdr3_aa: CASSKTGFNYGYTF
cdr3_nt: TGTGCCAGCAGCAAGACAGGGTTTAACTATGGCTACACCTTC

d_call: TRBD2
v_call: TRBV20-1
clone_size: -
cdr3_length: 14
j_call: TRBJ2-3
cdr3_aa: CSAQRAGMTDTQYF
cdr3_nt: TGCAGTGCTCAACGAGCGGGGATGACAGATACGCAGTATTTT

d_call: TRBD2
v_call: TRBV6-2/TRBV6-3
clone_size: -
cdr3_length: 16
j_call: TRBJ2-2
cdr3_aa: CASSFSGGPGTGELFF
cdr3_nt: TGTGCCAGCAGTTTCTCGGGAGGGCCCGGCACCGGGGAGCTGTTTTTT

d_call: TRBD1
v_call: TRBV7-2
clone_size: many
cdr3_length: 13
j_call: TRBJ2-5
cdr3_aa: CASSRDRQETQYF
cdr3_nt: TGTGCCAGCAGCCGGGACAGACAAGAGACCCAGTACTTC

d_call: -
v_call: TRBV28
clone_size: few
cdr3_length: 14
j_call: TRBJ2-7
cdr3_aa: CASSSGTASYEQYF
cdr3_nt: TGTGCCAGCAGTTCCGGGACCGCTTCCTACGAGCAGTACTTC

d_call: -
v_call: TRBV7-2
clone_size: few
cdr3_length: 12
j_call: TRBJ1-5
cdr3_aa: CASSLGDQPQHF
cdr3_nt: TGTGCCAGCAGCTTAGGGGATCAGCCCCAGCATTTT

d_call: TRBD2
v_call: TRBV19
clone_size: many
cdr3_length: 20
j_call: TRBJ2-1
cdr3_aa: CASSIPDSTLAGGDYNEQFF
cdr3_nt: TGTGCCAGTAGTATACCCGATTCGACATTAGCGGGAGGGGACTACAATGAGCAGTTCTTC